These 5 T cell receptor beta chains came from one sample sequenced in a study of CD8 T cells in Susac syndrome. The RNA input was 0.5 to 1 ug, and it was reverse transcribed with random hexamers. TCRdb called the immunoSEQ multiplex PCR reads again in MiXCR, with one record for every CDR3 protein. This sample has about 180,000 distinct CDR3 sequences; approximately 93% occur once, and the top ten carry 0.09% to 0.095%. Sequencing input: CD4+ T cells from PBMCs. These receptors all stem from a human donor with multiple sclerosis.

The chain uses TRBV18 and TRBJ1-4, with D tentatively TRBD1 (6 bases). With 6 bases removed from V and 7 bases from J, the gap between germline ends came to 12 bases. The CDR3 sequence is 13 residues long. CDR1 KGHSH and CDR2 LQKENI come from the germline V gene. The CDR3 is CASSSDRLEKLFF. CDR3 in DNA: TGTGCCAGCTCTTCGGACAGACTTGAAAAACTGTTTTTT.

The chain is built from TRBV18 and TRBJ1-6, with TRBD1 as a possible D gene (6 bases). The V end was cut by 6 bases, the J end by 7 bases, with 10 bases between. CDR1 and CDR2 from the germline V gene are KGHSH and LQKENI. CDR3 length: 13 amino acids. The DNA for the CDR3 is TGTGCCAGCTCGGGGGCCTCGAATTCACCCCTCCACTTT. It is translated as CASSGASNSPLHF. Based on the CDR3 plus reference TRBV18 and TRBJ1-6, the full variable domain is NAGVMQNPRHLVRRRGQEARLRCSPMKGHSHVYWYRQLPEEGLKFMVYLQKENIIDESGMPKERFSAEFPKEGPSILRIQQVVRGDSAAYFCASSGASNSPLHFGNGTRLTVT.

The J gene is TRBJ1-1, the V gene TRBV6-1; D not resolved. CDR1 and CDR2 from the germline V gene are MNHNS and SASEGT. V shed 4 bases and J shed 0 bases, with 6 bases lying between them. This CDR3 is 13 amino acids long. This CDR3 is CASSVEVNTEAFF. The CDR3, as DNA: TGTGCCAGCAGTGTGGAGGTGAACACTGAAGCTTTCTTT.

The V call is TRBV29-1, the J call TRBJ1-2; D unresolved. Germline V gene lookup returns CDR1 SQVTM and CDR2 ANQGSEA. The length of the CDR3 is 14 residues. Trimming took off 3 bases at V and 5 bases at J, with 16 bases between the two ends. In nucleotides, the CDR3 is TGCAGCGTTGATGTGGGGTCCCGGGTTTATGGCTACACCTTC. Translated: CSVDVGSRVYGYTF.

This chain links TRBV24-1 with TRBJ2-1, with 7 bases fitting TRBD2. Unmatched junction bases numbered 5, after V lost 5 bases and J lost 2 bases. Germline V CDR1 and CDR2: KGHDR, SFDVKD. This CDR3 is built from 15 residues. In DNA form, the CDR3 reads TGTGCCACCAGTGGTGGCGGGAGACCCTACAATGAGCAGTTCTTC. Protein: CATSGGGRPYNEQFF.